Listed below are T cell receptor beta chains from one sample, sequenced in a study of shared clonotypes between healthy human individuals. Method: immunoSEQ multiplex PCR; TCRdb's copy keeps in-frame clones and lacks some. The sample yields 1.4 million to 1.5 million clones, roughly 95% seen once. Material for sequencing was naive CD4+ T cells sorted from blood. These receptors were taken from a man aged 25-45 years in good health. Each CDR3 is given with its conserved first and last residue. A D gene is named only where the DNA matches it firmly. Clone size is stated in some rows and not others, as once, few, many or a class when expanded.

J | V | D | size | DNA | CDR3
TRBJ2-1 | TRBV5-1 | NA | NA | TGCGCCAGCAGCCATAGTCGTAATGAGCAGTTCTTC | CASSHSRNEQFF
TRBJ2-7 | TRBV28 | TRBD2 | NA | TGTGCCACCAATCCCTTTTTCGCCGGACTAGCGGGAGGGCGCATAACCTACGAGCAGTACTTC | CATNPFFAGLAGGRITYEQYF
TRBJ2-1 | TRBV11-3 | NA | NA | TGTGCCAGCAGCCGGGGACCAGACAATGAGCAGTTCTTC | CASSRGPDNEQFF
TRBJ1-2 | TRBV18 | TRBD1 | NA | TGTGCCAGCTCACCACGCCTGACACAGGGGGCGCGAGATGGCTACACCTTC | CASSPRLTQGARDGYTF
TRBJ2-3 | TRBV28 | NA | NA | TGTGCCAGCAGTTCACAAACCAAGAGGGCAGATACGCAGTATTTT | CASSSQTKRADTQYF
TRBJ2-7 | TRBV30 | TRBD1 | once | TGTGCCTGGAGTCGGCAGGGGGCTGGGGAGCAGTACTTC | CAWSRQGAGEQYF
TRBJ1-5 | TRBV2 | NA | NA | TGTGCCAGCAGTGACCCCGGAGGGTTTGGCAATCAGCCCCAGCATTTT | CASSDPGGFGNQPQHF
TRBJ2-1 | TRBV7-2 | NA | NA | TGTGCCAGCAGCCCGGCTAGCTACAATGAGCAGTTCTTC | CASSPASYNEQFF
TRBJ2-7 | TRBV7-9 | NA | once | TGTGCCAGCAGCTCCTCCCGTGGTTATTCGGGCTTCGAGCAGTACTTC | CASSSSRGYSGFEQYF
TRBJ2-3 | TRBV5-1 | NA | NA | TGCGCCAGCAGCGCCGGACAATCCCCGGATACGCAGTATTTT | CASSAGQSPDTQYF
TRBJ2-1 | TRBV29-1 | TRBD2 | NA | TGCAGCGTTGGGCGGGAGTATTTCTACAATGAGCAGTTCTTC | CSVGREYFYNEQFF
TRBJ2-1 | TRBV7-9 | TRBD2 | NA | TGTGCCAGCAGCTTAGGGGTAGCGGGAGGTTCGAATGAGCAGTTCTTC | CASSLGVAGGSNEQFF
TRBJ2-7 | TRBV5-1 | NA | NA | TGCGCCAGCAGCCCCTGGGCGGGGTTTTCCTACGAGCAGTACTTC | CASSPWAGFSYEQYF
TRBJ2-6 | TRBV29-1 | NA | NA | TGCAGCGTTGAACAGGGTTTCGGGGCCAACGTCCTGACTTTC | CSVEQGFGANVLTF
TRBJ1-1 | TRBV19 | NA | NA | TGTGCCAGTAGCGACATAAATTACACTGAAGCTTTCTTT | CASSDINYTEAFF
TRBJ2-7 | TRBV6-4 | NA | NA | TGTGCCAGCAGTCGGCAGGGCGTCTCCTACGAGCAGTACTTC | CASSRQGVSYEQYF
TRBJ2-1 | TRBV15 | TRBD2 | NA | TGTGCCACCAGCAGAGATCCGGGAGGGTCCTACAATGAGCAGTTCTTC | CATSRDPGGSYNEQFF
TRBJ2-6 | TRBV19 | TRBD2 | NA | TGTGCCAGTAGTTCCTACGGGAGGCACTTATCCGCCAACGTCCTGACTTTC | CASSSYGRHLSANVLTF
TRBJ1-3 | TRBV27 | TRBD1 | NA | TGTGCCAGCAGTTGGACAGGCTCTGGAAACACCATATATTTT | CASSWTGSGNTIYF
TRBJ2-1 | TRBV18 | NA | NA | TGTGCCAGCTCACCACCGAATAACGAGCAGTTCTTC | CASSPPNNEQFF
TRBJ2-3 | TRBV5-1 | NA | NA | TGCGCCAGCAGCTTGGGGTTTCGGGGATACGGCGAGGGGACAGATACGCAGTATTTT | CASSLGFRGYGEGTDTQYF
TRBJ2-5 | TRBV6-5 | TRBD2 | NA | TGTGCCAGCAGTTATCAAGCGGGAGGGAGGCAAGAGACCCAGTACTTC | CASSYQAGGRQETQYF
TRBJ2-2 | TRBV7-9 | NA | NA | TGTGCCAGCAGCCGGATTCGGCTCCGCCCCGGGGAGCTGTTTTTT | CASSRIRLRPGELFF
TRBJ1-4 | TRBV6-5 | NA | NA | TGTGCCAGCAGTTACGGCAGGGGTGAAAAACTGTTTTTT | CASSYGRGEKLFF
TRBJ1-5 | TRBV18 | NA | NA | TGTGCCAGCTCACCCGCCACCGGCATTCCCCAGCATTTT | CASSPATGIPQHF
TRBJ1-1 | TRBV13 | TRBD1 | NA | TGTGCCAGCAGCTCCGGGACAGGGGGCACTGAAGCTTTCTTT | CASSSGTGGTEAFF
TRBJ2-1 | TRBV5-4 | TRBD2 | NA | TGTGCCAGCAGCGTGTTCCTAGCGGGAGGAACCAATGAGCAGTTCTTC | CASSVFLAGGTNEQFF
TRBJ1-1 | TRBV28 | NA | NA | TGTGCCAGCACCAGCCCCGGGGGAAAAACTGAAGCTTTCTTT | CASTSPGGKTEAFF
TRBJ2-1 | TRBV6-1 | NA | NA | TGTGCCAGCAGTGAATGGGGGAACTACAATGAGCAGTTCTTC | CASSEWGNYNEQFF
TRBJ1-1 | TRBV19 | TRBD1 | NA | TGTGCCAGTAGTTGGGGACAGGGGGCCGAAGCTTTCTTT | CASSWGQGAEAFF
TRBJ2-2 | TRBV5-1 | NA | NA | TGCGCCAGCAGCTCAGAGGGGGTCACCGGGGAGCTGTTTTTT | CASSSEGVTGELFF
TRBJ2-7 | TRBV13 | NA | once | TGTGCCAGCAGCACACCGGGACCAGGGCCTTCCTACGAGCAGTACTTC | CASSTPGPGPSYEQYF
TRBJ2-5 | TRBV18 | NA | NA | TGTGCCAGCTCACCACTCGCAACAGGCGCTGTGGGTAGAGAGACCCAGTACTTC | CASSPLATGAVGRETQYF
TRBJ2-3 | TRBV21-1 | NA | NA | TGTGCCAGCGCGGAGGGAGTAGCGCAGTATTTT | CASAEGVAQYF
TRBJ2-1 | TRBV19 | NA | NA | TGTGCCAGTAGTCCCTGGGGGGGGGCTGACAATGAGCAGTTCTTC | CASSPWGGADNEQFF
TRBJ2-4 | TRBV7-2 | NA | NA | TGTGCCAGCAGCTTAGAGGGATTTGGACGGAGAAACATTCAGTACTTC | CASSLEGFGRRNIQYF
TRBJ1-1 | TRBV6-5 | NA | NA | TGTGCCAGCAGTGCTCTGAACCGGGTGAACACTGAAGCTTTCTTT | CASSALNRVNTEAFF
TRBJ2-1 | TRBV7-2 | TRBD2 | NA | TGTGCCAGCAGCTTAGCGCTGACTAGCCCCAATGAGCAGTTCTTC | CASSLALTSPNEQFF
TRBJ2-6 | TRBV6-5 | NA | NA | TGTGCCAGCAAAGGGACCTACTCTGGGGCCAACGTCCTGACTTTC | CASKGTYSGANVLTF
TRBJ2-5 | TRBV7-9 | TRBD2 | once | TGTGCCAGCAGCTACGGACTAGCGGGCCAAGAGACCCAGTACTTC | CASSYGLAGQETQYF
TRBJ2-2 | TRBV6-1 | TRBD1 | NA | TGTGCCAGCATCACCGGGGACAGGGACGCCGGGGAGCTGTTTTTT | CASITGDRDAGELFF
TRBJ2-5 | TRBV28 | TRBD2 | once | TGTGCCAGCAAAGCGGGAGTAGTAGAGACCCAGTACTTC | CASKAGVVETQYF
TRBJ2-1 | TRBV2 | NA | NA | TGTGCCAGCAGTCTCTGGAATGAGCAGTTCTTC | CASSLWNEQFF
TRBJ1-1 | TRBV5-1 | TRBD1 | NA | TGCGCCAGTAACGCGGGACAGGGACCCACTGAAGCTTTCTTT | CASNAGQGPTEAFF
TRBJ2-7 | TRBV5-4 | NA | NA | TGTGCCAGCAGCTTGCAGCCAACCTACGAGCAGTACTTC | CASSLQPTYEQYF
TRBJ2-1 | TRBV13 | NA | once | TGTGCCAGCAGGGGGGACGCCTACAATGAGCAGTTCTTC | CASRGDAYNEQFF
TRBJ1-5 | TRBV18 | NA | few | TGTGCCAGCTCACCTCGCAGGGCCGTCCCCCAGCATTTT | CASSPRRAVPQHF
TRBJ2-5 | TRBV19 | NA | NA | TGTGCCAGTAGTATAGACCGGGGGGAGACCCAGTACTTC | CASSIDRGETQYF
TRBJ2-7 | TRBV11-2 | NA | NA | TGTGCCAGCAGCTTAGAATTTGATGCGGGGCAGTACTTC | CASSLEFDAGQYF
TRBJ2-2 | TRBV27 | NA | NA | TGTGCCAGCAGTTTCGGGGTAGGAACCGGGGAGCTGTTTTTT | CASSFGVGTGELFF
TRBJ2-5 | TRBV5-1 | TRBD1 | NA | TGCGCCAGCAGCTCAGCCGGGACAGGGGAGTTAAAGACCCAGTACTTC | CASSSAGTGELKTQYF
TRBJ2-6 | TRBV18 | TRBD1 | NA | TGTGCCAGCTCACCAATCCGGGACAGGGGGCCGGCTGGGGCCAACGTCCTGACTTTC | CASSPIRDRGPAGANVLTF
TRBJ1-2 | TRBV28 | TRBD1 | NA | TGTGCCAGCAGTTTAGGGACAGGACCCACTAACTATGGCTACACCTTC | CASSLGTGPTNYGYTF